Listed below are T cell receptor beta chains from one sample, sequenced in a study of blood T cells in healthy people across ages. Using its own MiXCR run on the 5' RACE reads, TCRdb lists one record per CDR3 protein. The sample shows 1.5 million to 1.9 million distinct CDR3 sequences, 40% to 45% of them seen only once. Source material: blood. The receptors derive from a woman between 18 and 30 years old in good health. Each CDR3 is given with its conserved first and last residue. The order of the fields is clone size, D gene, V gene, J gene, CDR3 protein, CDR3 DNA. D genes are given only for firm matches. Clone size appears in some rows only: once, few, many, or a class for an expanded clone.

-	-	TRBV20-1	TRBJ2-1	CSARRGVEQFF	TGCAGTGCTAGAAGAGGGGTTGAGCAGTTCTTC
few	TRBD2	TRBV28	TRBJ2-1	CASSRTSGKNEQFF	TGTGCCAGCAGCCGGACTAGCGGGAAGAATGAGCAGTTCTTC
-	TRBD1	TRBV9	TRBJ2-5	CASQGVGEQYF	TGTGCCAGCCAGGGGGTAGGGGAGCAGTACTTC
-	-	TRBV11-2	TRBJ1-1	CASSPSVGANTEAFF	TGTGCCAGCAGCCCGTCGGTTGGGGCTAACACTGAAGCTTTCTTT
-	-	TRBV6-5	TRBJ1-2	CASRQQGGGYTF	TGTGCCAGCAGGCAACAAGGAGGTGGCTACACCTTC
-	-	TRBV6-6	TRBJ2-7	CASSYSTGRYEQYF	TGTGCCAGCAGTTACTCGACTGGCCGGTACGAGCAGTACTTC
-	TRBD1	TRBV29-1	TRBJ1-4	CSVGDRGEKLFF	TGCAGCGTGGGGGACAGGGGTGAAAAACTGTTTTTT
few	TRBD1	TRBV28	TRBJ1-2	CASRDGTGDGYTF	TGTGCCAGCAGGGATGGGACAGGCGACGGCTACACCTTC
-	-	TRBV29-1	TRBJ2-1	CSVEDLLQNHLSSYNEQFF	TGCAGCGTTGAAGACCTCCTCCAAAATCACTTGAGCTCCTACAATGAGCAGTTCTTC
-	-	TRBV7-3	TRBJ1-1	CASAKEGIPTEAFF	TGTGCCAGCGCCAAGGAGGGCATCCCCACTGAAGCTTTCTTT
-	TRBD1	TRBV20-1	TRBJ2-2	CSAPRDRYTGELFF	TGCAGTGCCCCTCGGGACAGATACACCGGGGAGCTGTTTTTT
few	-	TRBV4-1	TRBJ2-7	CASSQGGIEQYF	TGCGCCAGCAGCCAAGGAGGGATCGAGCAGTACTTC
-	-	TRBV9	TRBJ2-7	CASSVGLEGGYEQYF	TGTGCCAGCAGCGTAGGATTGGAGGGGGGCTACGAGCAGTACTTC
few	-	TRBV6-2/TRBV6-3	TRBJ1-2	CASSPTAPGHNYGYTF	TGTGCCAGCAGTCCGACAGCTCCCGGCCATAACTATGGCTACACCTTC
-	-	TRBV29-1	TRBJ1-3	CSAGASSGNTIYF	TGCAGCGCAGGAGCTTCCTCTGGAAACACCATATATTTT
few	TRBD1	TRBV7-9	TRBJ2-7	CASSLRDRGIHEQYF	TGTGCCAGCAGCTTAAGAGACAGGGGAATCCACGAGCAGTACTTC
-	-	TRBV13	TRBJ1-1	CASSSQYTEAFF	TGTGCCAGCAGCTCCCAGTACACTGAAGCTTTCTTT
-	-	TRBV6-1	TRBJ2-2	CASSEGEMGIGELFF	TGTGCCAGCAGTGAAGGGGAGATGGGAATCGGGGAGCTGTTTTTT
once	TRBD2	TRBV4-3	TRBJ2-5	CASSQIGAGEGRETQYF	TGCGCCAGCAGCCAAATTGGGGCGGGGGAAGGTAGAGAGACCCAGTACTTC
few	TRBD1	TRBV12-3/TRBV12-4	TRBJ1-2	CASSNDREDGYTF	TGTGCCAGCAGTAATGACAGGGAGGATGGCTACACCTTC
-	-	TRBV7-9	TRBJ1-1	CASSLGGWGRTEAFF	TGTGCCAGCAGCTTAGGAGGCTGGGGGCGGACTGAAGCTTTCTTT
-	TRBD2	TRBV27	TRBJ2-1	CASSGLAGLSEQFF	TGTGCCAGCAGTGGACTAGCGGGGTTGAGTGAGCAGTTCTTC
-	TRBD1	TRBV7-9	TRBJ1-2	CASSSPGQGADYGYTF	TGTGCCAGCAGCTCTCCGGGACAGGGGGCTGACTATGGCTACACCTTC
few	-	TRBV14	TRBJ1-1	CASSLLGTLRTEAFF	TGTGCCAGCAGCCTCCTGGGGACTCTTAGGACTGAAGCTTTCTTT
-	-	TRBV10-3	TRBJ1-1	CAITGSSNTEAFF	TGTGCCATCACGGGGTCGTCGAACACTGAAGCTTTCTTT
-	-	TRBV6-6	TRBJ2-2	CASSYHKTYRTGELFF	TGTGCCAGCAGTTACCATAAGACATATAGAACCGGGGAGCTGTTTTTT
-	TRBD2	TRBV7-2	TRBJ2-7	CASSRRTSEQYF	TGTGCCAGCAGCCGTCGGACTAGCGAGCAGTACTTC
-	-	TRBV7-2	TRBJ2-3	CASSLQSRPSTDTQYF	TGTGCCAGCAGCTTACAGTCCAGGCCTAGCACAGATACGCAGTATTTT
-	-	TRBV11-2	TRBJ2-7	CASSSIGGRGISYEQYF	TGTGCCAGCAGCAGCATCGGGGGGCGCGGTATCTCCTACGAGCAGTACTTC
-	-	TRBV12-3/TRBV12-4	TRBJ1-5	CASSRIQGRQPQHF	TGTGCCAGCAGTCGTATACAGGGTCGTCAGCCCCAGCATTTT
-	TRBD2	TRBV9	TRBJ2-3	CASSVLGGYTDTQYF	TGTGCCAGCAGCGTTCTCGGGGGGTACACAGATACGCAGTATTTT
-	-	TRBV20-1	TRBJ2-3	CSAPDYADTQYF	TGCAGTGCGCCGGACTACGCAGATACGCAGTATTTT
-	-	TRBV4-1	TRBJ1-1	CASSQVGGRGTEAFF	TGCGCCAGCAGCCAAGTAGGGGGGCGCGGCACTGAAGCTTTCTTT
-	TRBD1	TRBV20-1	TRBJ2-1	CSARDPLGQNYNEQFF	TGCAGTGCTAGAGATCCGCTGGGACAGAACTACAATGAGCAGTTCTTC
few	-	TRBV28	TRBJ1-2	CASTPYRDYGYTF	TGTGCCAGCACTCCATACAGGGACTATGGCTACACCTTC
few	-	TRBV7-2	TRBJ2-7	CASSPGRGRHEQYF	TGTGCCAGCAGCCCAGGTAGGGGACGCCACGAGCAGTACTTC
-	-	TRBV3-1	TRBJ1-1	CASSQDGGVEAFF	TGTGCCAGCAGCCAAGATGGCGGGGTTGAAGCTTTCTTT
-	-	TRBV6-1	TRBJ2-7	CASSAQTVLIAEQYF	TGTGCCAGCAGTGCTCAGACAGTTCTTATCGCCGAGCAGTACTTC
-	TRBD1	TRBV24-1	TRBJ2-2	CATSDPGTGPTGELFF	TGTGCCACCAGTGACCCTGGGACAGGGCCCACCGGGGAGCTGTTTTTT
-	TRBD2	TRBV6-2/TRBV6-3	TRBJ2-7	CASSPGLAGVHRQYF	TGTGCCAGCAGTCCCGGACTAGCGGGAGTCCACAGGCAGTACTTC